This T cell receptor (beta chain) stems from a study of CD8 T cells in ankylosing spondylitis. J lost 5 bases, V lost 4 bases, and 4 bases had no gene match. This CDR3 has 15 amino acids. The germline V gene encodes CDR1 SGHAT and CDR2 FQNNGV. TCRdb reanalysed the 5' RACE reads using MiXCR and keeps one entry per CDR3 protein. The sample comprises 250,000 or so distinct CDR3 sequences, 15% to 20% of which are singletons, and around 30% rests with the top ten. Sequenced input: blood, either unsorted or a sorted T cell fraction (not recorded which). The V gene is TRBV11-2, the J gene TRBJ2-1; 11 positions match TRBD1. The origin of this receptor is a male donor with ankylosing spondylitis or in good health (not recorded which). CDR3 coding DNA: TGTGCCAGCAGCTCCGGGACAGGGGGAAACAATGAGCAGTTCTTC. Amino acid sequence: CASSSGTGGNNEQFF. The full variable domain, completed using reference TRBV11-2 and TRBJ2-1, is EAGVAQSPRYKIIEKRQSVAFWCNPISGHATLYWYQQILGQGPKLLIQFQNNGVVDDSQLPKDRFSAERLKGVDSTLKIQPAKLEDSAVYLCASSSGTGGNNEQFFGPGTRLTVL.